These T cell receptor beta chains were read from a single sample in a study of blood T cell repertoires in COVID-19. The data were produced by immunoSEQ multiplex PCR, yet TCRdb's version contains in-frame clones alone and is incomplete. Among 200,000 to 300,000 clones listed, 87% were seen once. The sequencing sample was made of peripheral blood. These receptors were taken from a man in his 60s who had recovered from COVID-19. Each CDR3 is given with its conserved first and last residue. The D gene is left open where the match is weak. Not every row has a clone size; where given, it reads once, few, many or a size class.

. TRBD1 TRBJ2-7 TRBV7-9 TGTGCCAGCAGCTTAGTTCCGGGACAGGGACCCTACGAGCAGTACTTC CASSLVPGQGPYEQYF
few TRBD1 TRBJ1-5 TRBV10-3 TGTGCCATCAGCCGAGACAGGGACAATCAGCCCCAGCATTTT CAISRDRDNQPQHF
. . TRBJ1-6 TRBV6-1 TGTGCCAGCAGTGAAGCGGCAGGGGTCCACTTT CASSEAAGVHF
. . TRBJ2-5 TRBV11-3 TGTGCCAGCAGCTTAGACTTCGAAGAGACCCAGTACTTC CASSLDFEETQYF
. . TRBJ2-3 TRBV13 TGTGCCAGCAGCTTAGGGGGCGGGAAAGATACGCAGTATTTT CASSLGGGKDTQYF
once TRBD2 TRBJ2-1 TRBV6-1 TGTGCCAGCAGTGAAGGGGCGGGGGGGCCTCGTGTGCAGTTCTTC CASSEGAGGPRVQFF
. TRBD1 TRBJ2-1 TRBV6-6 TGTGCCAGCAGTCCTGGAGGGTCCGGGACAGGGGGGATCGTTAGTGAGCAGTTCTTC CASSPGGSGTGGIVSEQFF
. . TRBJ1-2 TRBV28 TGTGCCAGCAGTTTATATGAGGCTAACTATGGCTACACCTTC CASSLYEANYGYTF
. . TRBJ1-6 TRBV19 TGTGCCTCGAGGGGGGGAAAAGGTTCACCCCTCCACTTT CASRGGKGSPLHF
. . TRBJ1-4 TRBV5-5 TGTGCCAGCAGCTTGGGACTTCAAACTGAAAAACTGTTTTTT CASSLGLQTEKLFF
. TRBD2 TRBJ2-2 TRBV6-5 TGTGCCAGCAGTTACTCACTAGCGGGGCAAACCGGGGAGCTGTTTTTT CASSYSLAGQTGELFF
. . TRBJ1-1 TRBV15 TGTGCCACGGGAGAGATTTCCGGGACAAATTATATGAGCACTGAAGCTTTCTTT CATGEISGTNYMSTEAFF
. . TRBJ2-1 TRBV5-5 TGTGCCAGCTTGAAGGAGGGCGGGTCCTACAATGAGCAGTTCTTC CASLKEGGSYNEQFF
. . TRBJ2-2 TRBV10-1 TGCGCCAGCAGTCCTGGCCGAAGTCGAGGGGAGCTGTTTTTT CASSPGRSRGELFF
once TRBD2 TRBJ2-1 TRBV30 TGTGCCTGGAGTGGAACTAGCGGGCCCTATTACAATGAGCAGTTCTTC CAWSGTSGPYYNEQFF
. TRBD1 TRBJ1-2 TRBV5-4 TGTGCCAGCAGCTTGGACAGGGGTGGCTATGGCTACACCTTC CASSLDRGGYGYTF
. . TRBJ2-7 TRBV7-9 TGTGCCAGCAGCTTAGTAGCCGGCTTGTTTAGGACCTACGAGCAGTACTTC CASSLVAGLFRTYEQYF
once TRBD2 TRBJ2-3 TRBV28 TGTGCCAGCAGTCCAGGCGGGAGAGATACGCAGTATTTT CASSPGGRDTQYF
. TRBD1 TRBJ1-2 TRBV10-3 TGTGCCATCAAGGGACAGAATTTTAACTATGGCTACACCTTC CAIKGQNFNYGYTF
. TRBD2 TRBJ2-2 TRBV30 TGTGCCTGGTCTAGCGGGGCCATTTTCACCGGGGAGCTGTTTTTT CAWSSGAIFTGELFF
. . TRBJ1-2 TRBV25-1 TGTGCCAGCAGTGAAGGTATTGGAGGAACCGTTAACTATGGCTACACCTTC CASSEGIGGTVNYGYTF
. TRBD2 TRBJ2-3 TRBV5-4 TGTGCCAGCAGCTCCTACCGAGCGGGGGGACACACAGATACGCAGTATTTT CASSSYRAGGHTDTQYF
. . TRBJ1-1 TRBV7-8 TGTGCCAGCAGCTCAGTTGTGACAATGTGCACTGAAGCTTTCTTT CASSSVVTMCTEAFF
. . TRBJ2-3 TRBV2 TGTGCCAGCAGTGATTTCGGAGTGACAGATACGCAGTATTTT CASSDFGVTDTQYF
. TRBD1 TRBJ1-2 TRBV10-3 TGTGCCATCAGTGAGACGGGACAGGGCCTATGGCGGGTTGGCTACACCTTC CAISETGQGLWRVGYTF
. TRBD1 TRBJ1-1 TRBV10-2 TGCGCCAGCAGTGACCGGACAGGGAGCTCTGAAGCTTTCTTT CASSDRTGSSEAFF
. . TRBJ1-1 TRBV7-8 TGTGCCAGCAGCGCGGACAGGAACACTGAAGCTTTCTTT CASSADRNTEAFF